The rows below give T cell receptor beta chains drawn from one sample of a study of blood T cells in healthy people across ages. TCRdb redid the calling of the 5' RACE reads with MiXCR, one entry per CDR3 protein. The repertoire consists of roughly 1,700,000 distinct CDR3 sequences, with 28% occurring once and the leading ten covering less than 9.5%. The sequenced sample consisted of blood. These receptors were collected from a woman in her 30s in good health. The CDR3 runs from the conserved cysteine through the conserved F or W. Fields, in order: D gene, clone size, J gene, V gene, CDR3 protein, CDR3 DNA. The D gene is left open where the match is weak. Where a row states a size, it is once, few, many or the class of an expanded clone; other rows omit it.

d_call: .
clone_size: .
j_call: TRBJ2-1
v_call: TRBV18
cdr3_aa: CASSPSGTWSWEQFF
cdr3_nt: TGTGCCAGCTCACCATCCGGGACTTGGTCGTGGGAGCAGTTCTTC

d_call: TRBD1
clone_size: .
j_call: TRBJ1-2
v_call: TRBV7-9
cdr3_aa: CASSLTGQIYGYTF
cdr3_nt: TGTGCCAGCAGCCTCACGGGACAGATATATGGCTACACCTTC

d_call: TRBD1
clone_size: once
j_call: TRBJ2-7
v_call: TRBV5-5
cdr3_aa: CASRDRDRVNEQYF
cdr3_nt: TGTGCCAGCAGGGACCGGGACAGGGTGAACGAGCAGTACTTC

d_call: TRBD1
clone_size: .
j_call: TRBJ2-1
v_call: TRBV9
cdr3_aa: CASSDQTGSSYNEQFF
cdr3_nt: TGTGCCAGCAGCGACCAGACAGGGAGCTCCTACAATGAGCAGTTCTTC

d_call: .
clone_size: .
j_call: TRBJ2-2
v_call: TRBV6-5
cdr3_aa: CASSYSRGPRGSAGELFF
cdr3_nt: TGTGCCAGCAGTTACTCGAGGGGTCCCAGGGGATCCGCCGGGGAGCTGTTTTTT

d_call: .
clone_size: .
j_call: TRBJ1-1
v_call: TRBV7-9
cdr3_aa: CASSPPQEGTEAFF
cdr3_nt: TGTGCCAGCAGCCCCCCCCAGGAGGGCACTGAAGCTTTCTTT

d_call: .
clone_size: .
j_call: TRBJ2-7
v_call: TRBV28
cdr3_aa: CASSLIGSASYEQYF
cdr3_nt: TGTGCCAGCAGTTTAATCGGCAGTGCTTCCTACGAGCAGTACTTC

d_call: .
clone_size: .
j_call: TRBJ2-7
v_call: TRBV20-1
cdr3_aa: CSAAPGWNDDEQYF
cdr3_nt: TGCAGTGCTGCTCCAGGGTGGAATGACGACGAGCAGTACTTC

d_call: .
clone_size: few
j_call: TRBJ2-7
v_call: TRBV7-2
cdr3_aa: CASSSFRGRGYEQYF
cdr3_nt: TGTGCCAGCAGCTCTTTTCGGGGGCGTGGCTACGAGCAGTACTTC

d_call: TRBD1
clone_size: many
j_call: TRBJ1-2
v_call: TRBV29-1
cdr3_aa: CSVATTGDSGYTF
cdr3_nt: TGCAGCGTCGCCACTACAGGGGACTCTGGCTACACCTTC

d_call: .
clone_size: .
j_call: TRBJ2-6
v_call: TRBV3-1
cdr3_aa: CASRSGTGANILTF
cdr3_nt: TGTGCCAGCAGGTCCGGGACGGGGGCCAACATCCTGACTTTC

d_call: .
clone_size: .
j_call: TRBJ1-1
v_call: TRBV14
cdr3_aa: CASSRYTGSTEAFF
cdr3_nt: TGTGCCAGCAGCCGCTACACAGGGAGCACTGAAGCTTTCTTT

d_call: TRBD2
clone_size: .
j_call: TRBJ2-7
v_call: TRBV7-2
cdr3_aa: CASSVGRVGNEQYF
cdr3_nt: TGTGCCAGCAGCGTCGGGAGGGTAGGAAACGAGCAGTACTTC

d_call: TRBD1
clone_size: many
j_call: TRBJ2-7
v_call: TRBV30
cdr3_aa: CAWRPRQGISYEQYF
cdr3_nt: TGTGCCTGGCGTCCCCGACAGGGGATTTCCTACGAGCAGTACTTC

d_call: TRBD1
clone_size: many
j_call: TRBJ1-2
v_call: TRBV29-1
cdr3_aa: CSVAQGVAYGYTF
cdr3_nt: TGCAGCGTTGCTCAGGGGGTGGCCTATGGCTACACCTTC

d_call: TRBD2
clone_size: many
j_call: TRBJ2-1
v_call: TRBV10-2
cdr3_aa: CASSDVSGRVDEQFF
cdr3_nt: TGCGCCAGCAGTGACGTTAGCGGGAGAGTCGATGAGCAGTTCTTC

d_call: TRBD2
clone_size: .
j_call: TRBJ2-5
v_call: TRBV7-9
cdr3_aa: CASSLGGRAVETQYF
cdr3_nt: TGTGCCAGCAGCTTAGGCGGGAGGGCCGTGGAGACCCAGTACTTC

d_call: TRBD2
clone_size: few
j_call: TRBJ2-5
v_call: TRBV20-1
cdr3_aa: CSAVPPLAGVGETQYF
cdr3_nt: TGCAGTGCTGTACCCCCACTAGCGGGAGTTGGAGAGACCCAGTACTTC

d_call: .
clone_size: .
j_call: TRBJ2-5
v_call: TRBV7-3
cdr3_aa: CASSLLGRGDGNEQYF
cdr3_nt: TGTGCCAGCAGCTTATTGGGGCGGGGCGACGGGAATGAGCAGTACTTC

d_call: .
clone_size: .
j_call: TRBJ2-5
v_call: TRBV30
cdr3_aa: CAWSGVGQETQYF
cdr3_nt: TGTGCCTGGAGTGGCGTCGGGCAAGAGACCCAGTACTTC

d_call: TRBD2
clone_size: .
j_call: TRBJ2-3
v_call: TRBV10-2
cdr3_aa: CASSESPSGRTDTQYF
cdr3_nt: TGCGCCAGCAGTGAGTCACCTAGCGGGAGAACAGATACGCAGTATTTT

d_call: TRBD2
clone_size: many
j_call: TRBJ2-1
v_call: TRBV4-1
cdr3_aa: CASSQDVAGEYNEQFF
cdr3_nt: TGCGCCAGCAGCCAAGACGTAGCGGGGGAATACAATGAGCAGTTCTTC

d_call: TRBD2
clone_size: .
j_call: TRBJ2-3
v_call: TRBV7-9
cdr3_aa: CASAREGHTDTQYF
cdr3_nt: TGTGCCAGCGCCCGGGAGGGACACACAGATACGCAGTATTTT

d_call: TRBD2
clone_size: .
j_call: TRBJ2-5
v_call: TRBV7-3
cdr3_aa: CASSPNGEGETQYF
cdr3_nt: TGTGCCAGCAGCCCGAACGGGGAGGGGGAGACCCAGTACTTC

d_call: .
clone_size: many
j_call: TRBJ2-7
v_call: TRBV5-1
cdr3_aa: CASSLGEGLSYEQYF
cdr3_nt: TGCGCCAGCAGCTTGGGAGAGGGGCTATCCTACGAGCAGTACTTC

d_call: .
clone_size: few
j_call: TRBJ2-1
v_call: TRBV4-1
cdr3_aa: CASSQEPGISYNEQFF
cdr3_nt: TGCGCCAGCAGCCAAGAGCCAGGGATCTCCTACAATGAGCAGTTCTTC

d_call: .
clone_size: few
j_call: TRBJ2-4
v_call: TRBV6-5
cdr3_aa: CASSVDVKNIQYF
cdr3_nt: TGTGCCAGCAGCGTAGATGTCAAAAACATTCAGTACTTC

d_call: .
clone_size: few
j_call: TRBJ1-4
v_call: TRBV9
cdr3_aa: CAPRAGTATNEKLFF
cdr3_nt: TGTGCCCCCCGGGCAGGGACTGCAACTAATGAAAAACTGTTTTTT

d_call: TRBD1
clone_size: .
j_call: TRBJ1-2
v_call: TRBV7-9
cdr3_aa: CASSPAGDRNYGYTF
cdr3_nt: TGTGCCAGCAGCCCTGCTGGGGACAGGAACTATGGCTACACCTTC

d_call: .
clone_size: .
j_call: TRBJ2-7
v_call: TRBV3-1
cdr3_aa: CASSQDNEQYF
cdr3_nt: TGTGCCAGCAGCCAAGATAACGAGCAGTACTTC

d_call: .
clone_size: .
j_call: TRBJ2-5
v_call: TRBV7-2
cdr3_aa: CASSFDGGETQYF
cdr3_nt: TGTGCCAGCAGCTTTGATGGAGGGGAGACCCAGTACTTC

d_call: TRBD2
clone_size: many
j_call: TRBJ2-1
v_call: TRBV5-1
cdr3_aa: CASSLVASGGGSQFF
cdr3_nt: TGCGCCAGCAGCTTGGTTGCTAGCGGGGGTGGATCGCAGTTCTTC

d_call: .
clone_size: .
j_call: TRBJ2-2
v_call: TRBV5-1
cdr3_aa: CASSRPGAQGAGELFF
cdr3_nt: TGCGCCAGCAGCCGGCCGGGAGCCCAAGGGGCCGGGGAGCTGTTTTTT

d_call: TRBD1
clone_size: many
j_call: TRBJ1-2
v_call: TRBV12-3/TRBV12-4
cdr3_aa: CASSLGTGLYGYTF
cdr3_nt: TGTGCCAGCAGTTTGGGGACAGGGCTCTATGGCTACACCTTC

d_call: .
clone_size: .
j_call: TRBJ2-1
v_call: TRBV20-1
cdr3_aa: CSARDGGDWGNEQFF
cdr3_nt: TGCAGTGCTAGAGATGGAGGGGATTGGGGCAATGAGCAGTTCTTC

d_call: .
clone_size: few
j_call: TRBJ1-5
v_call: TRBV19
cdr3_aa: CASSMATSDQPQHF
cdr3_nt: TGTGCCAGTAGTATGGCCACCTCCGATCAGCCCCAGCATTTT

d_call: TRBD1
clone_size: many
j_call: TRBJ1-2
v_call: TRBV4-3
cdr3_aa: CASSPERQGLYGYTF
cdr3_nt: TGCGCCAGCAGCCCCGAGCGACAGGGTCTCTATGGCTACACCTTC

d_call: .
clone_size: .
j_call: TRBJ1-4
v_call: TRBV20-1
cdr3_aa: CSARDPSLNEKLFF
cdr3_nt: TGCAGTGCTAGAGATCCGTCGCTGAATGAAAAACTGTTTTTT

d_call: TRBD2
clone_size: many
j_call: TRBJ2-1
v_call: TRBV29-1
cdr3_aa: CSVAGLAGEGGSYNEQFF
cdr3_nt: TGCAGCGTTGCGGGGCTAGCGGGAGAAGGGGGCTCCTACAATGAGCAGTTCTTC

d_call: TRBD1
clone_size: .
j_call: TRBJ1-6
v_call: TRBV3-1
cdr3_aa: CASSQDLQGGAPLHF
cdr3_nt: TGTGCCAGCAGCCAGGACTTACAGGGGGGAGCACCCCTCCACTTT

d_call: TRBD2
clone_size: .
j_call: TRBJ2-7
v_call: TRBV3-1
cdr3_aa: CASSPGEGQYF
cdr3_nt: TGTGCCAGCAGCCCGGGGGAGGGGCAGTACTTC

d_call: .
clone_size: few
j_call: TRBJ1-2
v_call: TRBV28
cdr3_aa: CASSFQSPYGYTF
cdr3_nt: TGTGCCAGCAGTTTCCAGAGCCCCTATGGCTACACCTTC

d_call: .
clone_size: .
j_call: TRBJ2-1
v_call: TRBV5-1
cdr3_aa: CASSYYQGRDEQFF
cdr3_nt: TGCGCCAGCAGCTATTATCAGGGGAGGGATGAGCAGTTCTTC

d_call: .
clone_size: .
j_call: TRBJ2-3
v_call: TRBV24-1
cdr3_aa: CATSDQNSVTSTDTQYF
cdr3_nt: TGTGCCACCAGTGACCAAAATTCGGTAACTAGCACAGATACGCAGTATTTT

d_call: TRBD2
clone_size: few
j_call: TRBJ2-3
v_call: TRBV12-3/TRBV12-4
cdr3_aa: CASSTSGGISTDTQYF
cdr3_nt: TGTGCCAGCAGCACTAGCGGGGGAATTAGCACAGATACGCAGTATTTT

d_call: TRBD2
clone_size: many
j_call: TRBJ2-1
v_call: TRBV12-5
cdr3_aa: CASGLDSLASGEQFF
cdr3_nt: TGTGCTAGTGGTTTGGACTCACTAGCGTCAGGGGAGCAGTTCTTC

d_call: TRBD1
clone_size: few
j_call: TRBJ2-3
v_call: TRBV7-9
cdr3_aa: CASSFRTGGSTDTQYF
cdr3_nt: TGTGCCAGCAGCTTCCGGACAGGGGGTAGCACAGATACGCAGTATTTT

d_call: .
clone_size: .
j_call: TRBJ2-3
v_call: TRBV20-1
cdr3_aa: CSALWGGAREGTDTQYF
cdr3_nt: TGCAGTGCCCTATGGGGGGGGGCACGTGAGGGCACAGATACGCAGTATTTT